The sequence of this T cell receptor (beta chain) was determined in a study of T cell responses to AZD1222 COVID-19 vaccine (TCRdb year 2021). For the study in its entirety: TCR sequencing covered fewer than 250 trial participants: around 210 given two doses of AZD1222 and some 25 given two doses of MenACWY control vaccine. Enrollment into the trials was organized by age into subgroups of 18-55, 56-69 and 70-plus years, and those subgroups contained approximately 150, 30 and 60 TCR-sequenced participants, respectively.

The CDR3 regions of human TCRbeta chains were subjected to immunosequencing. In the original analysis: Repertoire TCRs were matched against a reference library of SARS-CoV-2-specific TCRs generated with the MIRA antigen-specificity platform. Breadth was defined as the fraction of unique TCRs that were SARS-CoV-2-associated, and depth was defined as the fraction of total T cells that were SARS-CoV-2-associated. Each spike-specific TCR was assigned to its reactive spike region and to a CD4 or CD8 class using the MIRA data. Log10-transformed breadth and depth values were compared by one-way ANOVA with Sidak's multiple comparisons tests. TCRdb's version of the immuneACCESS table is confined to in-frame rearrangements and falls short of the full clone set. An unresolved V gene accounts for under half of the shortfall where checked; the remainder is of unknown origin. Clonal size and the V and J genes are those of that table, whereas D and trimming came from the DNA. The sample has 75,000 to 100,000 clones on record, roughly 88% of them singletons. The ten largest clones take up 10% of the sample.

V is shortened by 4 bases, J by 9 bases, and the region joining them spans 14 bases. CDR1 SGHKS and CDR2 YYEKEE were looked up in the germline V gene (reference sequence). The CDR3 runs 13 residues from the cysteine to the phenylalanine. Solely the CDR3 DNA is kept, with 39 bases framed from the first base. As regards this clone: It lacks a known antigen. Per-base qualities were not stored, and no clone one base away is much larger.

General findings and caveats noted by the study authors: Participants were mostly white British and included more females than males, and it was suggested by the authors that clonal diversity may have been underestimated. The 56-69-year group was small, and its depth increase did not reach significance, likely because of low power. The whole spike protein was spanned by vaccine-associated CD4 TCRs, and dominant responses were seen in regions 160-218 and 743-854. Epitopes outside the regions mutated in the B.1.351 and B.1.1.7 variants were reportedly recognized by nearly half of the unique spike-specific TCRs. A significant rise in spike-specific TCR breadth and depth was observed after two AZD1222 doses relative to day 0 and relative to MenACWY recipients. Conclusions about previously exposed vaccinees are limited, since just five to seven AZD1222 recipients were seropositive for SARS-CoV-2 at baseline. No day 14 peak-response samples were available, so repertoires were characterized only after the peak T cell response.

This specimen's time point label, interpreted: baseline before first vaccination. The treatment or condition label here, explained by the study, means: meningococcal conjugate vaccine given as trial control. Vaccinee samples were obtained from the UK trials COV001 and COV002, which included a single-blind randomized controlled phase 2/3 trial of AZD1222 (ChAdOx1 nCoV-19) in healthy adults. For TCRbeta chain sequencing, PBMC samples from trial participants were taken at day 0 and at day 28 after the second dose. The rearranged segments are TRBV5-5 and TRBJ1-5; the D gene lacks a confident call. The specimen was peripheral blood, collected on day 0 of MenACWY control vaccination. The TCR originated in an adult in good health. The CDR3 has the sequence CASSGPPEGPQHF. The DNA is TGTGCCAGCAGCGGCCCTCCCGAGGGGCCCCAGCATTTT.